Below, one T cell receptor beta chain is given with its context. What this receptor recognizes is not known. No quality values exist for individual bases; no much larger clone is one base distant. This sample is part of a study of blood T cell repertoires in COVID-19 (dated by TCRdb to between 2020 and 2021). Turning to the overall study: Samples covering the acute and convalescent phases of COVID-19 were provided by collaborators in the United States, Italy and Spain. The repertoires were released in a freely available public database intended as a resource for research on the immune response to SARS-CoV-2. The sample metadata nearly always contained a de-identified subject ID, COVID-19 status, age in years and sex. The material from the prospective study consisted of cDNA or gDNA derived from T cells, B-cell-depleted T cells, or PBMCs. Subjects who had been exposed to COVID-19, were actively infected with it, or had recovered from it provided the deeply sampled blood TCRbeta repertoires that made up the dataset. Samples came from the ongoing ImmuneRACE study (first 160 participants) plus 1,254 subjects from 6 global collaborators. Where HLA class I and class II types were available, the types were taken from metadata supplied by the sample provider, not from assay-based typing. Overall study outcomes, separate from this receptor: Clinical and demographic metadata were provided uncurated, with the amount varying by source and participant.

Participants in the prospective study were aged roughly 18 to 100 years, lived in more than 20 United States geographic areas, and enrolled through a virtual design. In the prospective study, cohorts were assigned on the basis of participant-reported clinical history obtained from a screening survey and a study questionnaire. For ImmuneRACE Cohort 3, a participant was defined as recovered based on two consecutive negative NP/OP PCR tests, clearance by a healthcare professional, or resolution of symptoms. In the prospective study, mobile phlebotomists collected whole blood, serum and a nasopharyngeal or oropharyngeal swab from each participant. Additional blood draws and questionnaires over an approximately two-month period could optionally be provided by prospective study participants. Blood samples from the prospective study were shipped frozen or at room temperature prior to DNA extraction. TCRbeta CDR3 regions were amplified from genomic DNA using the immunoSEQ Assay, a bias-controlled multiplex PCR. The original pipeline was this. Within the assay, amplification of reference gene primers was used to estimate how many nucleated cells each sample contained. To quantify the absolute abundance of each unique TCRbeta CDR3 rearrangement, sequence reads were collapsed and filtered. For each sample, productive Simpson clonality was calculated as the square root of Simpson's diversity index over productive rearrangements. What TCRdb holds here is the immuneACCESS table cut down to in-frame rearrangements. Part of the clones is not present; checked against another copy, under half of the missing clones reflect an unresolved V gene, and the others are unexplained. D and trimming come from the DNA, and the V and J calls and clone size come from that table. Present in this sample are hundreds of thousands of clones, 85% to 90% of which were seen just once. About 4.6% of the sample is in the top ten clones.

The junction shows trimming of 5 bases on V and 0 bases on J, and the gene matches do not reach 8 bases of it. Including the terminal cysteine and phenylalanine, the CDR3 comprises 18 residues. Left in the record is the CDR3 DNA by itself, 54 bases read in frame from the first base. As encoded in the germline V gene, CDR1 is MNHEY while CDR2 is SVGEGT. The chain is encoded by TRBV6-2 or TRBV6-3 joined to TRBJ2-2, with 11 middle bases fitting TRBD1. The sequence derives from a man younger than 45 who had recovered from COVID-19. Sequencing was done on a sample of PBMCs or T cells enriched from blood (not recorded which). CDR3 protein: CASSPPPGQGANTGELFF. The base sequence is TGTGCCAGCAGTCCACCGCCGGGACAGGGGGCGAACACCGGGGAGCTGTTTTTT.